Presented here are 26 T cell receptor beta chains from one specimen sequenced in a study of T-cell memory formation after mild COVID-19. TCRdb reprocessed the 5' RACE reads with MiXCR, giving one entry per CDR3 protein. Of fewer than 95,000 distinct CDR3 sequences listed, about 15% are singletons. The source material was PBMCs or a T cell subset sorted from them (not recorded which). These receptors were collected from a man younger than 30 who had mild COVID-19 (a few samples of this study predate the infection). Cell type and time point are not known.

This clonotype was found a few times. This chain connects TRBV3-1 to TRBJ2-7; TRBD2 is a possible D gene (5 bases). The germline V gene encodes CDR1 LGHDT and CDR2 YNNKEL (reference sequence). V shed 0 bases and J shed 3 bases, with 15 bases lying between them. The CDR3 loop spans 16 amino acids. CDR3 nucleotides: TGTGCCAGCAGCCAAGATGGGTACCGAGGGAACTACGAGCAGTACTTC. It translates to CASSQDGYRGNYEQYF.

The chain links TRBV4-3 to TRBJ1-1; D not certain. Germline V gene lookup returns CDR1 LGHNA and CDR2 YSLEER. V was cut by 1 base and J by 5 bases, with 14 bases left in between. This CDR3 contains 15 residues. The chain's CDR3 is CASSQGASTRTEAFF. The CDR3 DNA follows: TGCGCCAGCAGCCAAGGCGCATCAACGAGGACTGAAGCTTTCTTT.

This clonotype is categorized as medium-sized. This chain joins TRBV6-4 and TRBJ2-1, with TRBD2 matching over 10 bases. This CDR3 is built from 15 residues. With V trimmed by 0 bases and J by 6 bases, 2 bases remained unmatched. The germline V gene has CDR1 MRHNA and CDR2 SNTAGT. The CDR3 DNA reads TGTGCCAGCAGTGACTCAGCGGGGGGGCCCAATGAGCAGTTCTTC. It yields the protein CASSDSAGGPNEQFF.

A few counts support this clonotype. The CDR3 sequence is CASSLVQGEQYV. CDR3 DNA: TGTGCCAGCAGCTTAGTCCAGGGCGAGCAGTACGTC. This chain links TRBV7-6 with TRBJ2-7, with D maybe TRBD1 (5 bases). V gave up 1 base and J gave up 6 bases, with 7 bases separating them. This CDR3 region has 12 residues. CDR1 is SGHVS and CDR2 is FNYEAQ in the germline V gene.

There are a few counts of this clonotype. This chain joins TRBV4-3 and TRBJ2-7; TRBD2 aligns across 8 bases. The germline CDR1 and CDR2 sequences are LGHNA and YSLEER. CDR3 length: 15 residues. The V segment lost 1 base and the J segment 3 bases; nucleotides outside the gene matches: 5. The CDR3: CASSQVVSGVYEQYF. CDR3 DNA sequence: TGCGCCAGCAGCCAAGTGGTTAGCGGGGTCTACGAGCAGTACTTC.

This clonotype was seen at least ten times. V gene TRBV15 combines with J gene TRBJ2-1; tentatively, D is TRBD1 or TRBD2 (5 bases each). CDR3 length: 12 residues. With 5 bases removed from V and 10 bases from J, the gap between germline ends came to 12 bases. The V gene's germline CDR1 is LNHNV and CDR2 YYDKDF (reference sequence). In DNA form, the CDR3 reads TGTGCCACCAGCGTTAATGGGGGAGAGCAGTTCTTC. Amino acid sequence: CATSVNGGEQFF.

CDR3 DNA: TGTGCCAGCAGTGAGGGCGGGGGCAGCACAGATACGCAGTATTTT. Its protein is CASSEGGGSTDTQYF. The chain combines TRBV6-4 with TRBJ2-3; tentative D call: TRBD2 (7 bases). This CDR3 region has 15 residues. Looked up from germline, CDR1 is MRHNA and CDR2 is SNTAGT. Trimming took 3 bases from V and 0 from J, leaving 10 bases between them.

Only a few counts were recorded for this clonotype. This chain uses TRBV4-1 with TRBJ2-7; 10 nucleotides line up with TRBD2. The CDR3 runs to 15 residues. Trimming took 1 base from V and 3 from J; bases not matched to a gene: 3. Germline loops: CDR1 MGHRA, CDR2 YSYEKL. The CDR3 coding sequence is TGCGCCAGCAGCCAAGCTGAGCGGGGGGGCTACGAGCAGTACGTC. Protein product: CASSQAERGGYEQYV.

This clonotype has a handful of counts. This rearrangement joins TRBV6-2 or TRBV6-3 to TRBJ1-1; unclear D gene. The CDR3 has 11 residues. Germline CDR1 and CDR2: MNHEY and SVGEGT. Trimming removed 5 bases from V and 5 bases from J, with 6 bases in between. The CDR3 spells CASSPSTEAFF. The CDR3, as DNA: TGTGCCAGCAGTCCCTCAACTGAAGCTTTCTTT.

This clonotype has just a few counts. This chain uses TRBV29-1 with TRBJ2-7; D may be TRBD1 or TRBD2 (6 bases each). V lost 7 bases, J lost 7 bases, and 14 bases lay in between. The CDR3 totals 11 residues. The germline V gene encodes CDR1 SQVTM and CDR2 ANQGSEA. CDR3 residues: CSAVGGREQYF. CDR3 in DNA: TGCAGCGCGGTTGGGGGGCGAGAGCAGTACTTC.

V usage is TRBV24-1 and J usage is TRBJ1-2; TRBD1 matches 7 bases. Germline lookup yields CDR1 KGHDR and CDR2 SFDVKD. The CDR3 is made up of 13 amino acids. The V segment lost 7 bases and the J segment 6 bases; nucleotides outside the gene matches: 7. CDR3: CATSLRDRDGYTF. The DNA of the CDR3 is TGTGCCACCAGCCTCCGGGACAGAGATGGCTACACCTTC.

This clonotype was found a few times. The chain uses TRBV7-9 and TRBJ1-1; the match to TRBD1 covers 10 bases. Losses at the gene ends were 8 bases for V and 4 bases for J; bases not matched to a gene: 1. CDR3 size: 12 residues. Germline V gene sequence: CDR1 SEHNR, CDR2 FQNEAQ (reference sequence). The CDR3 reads CASGQGGTEAFF. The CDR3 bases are TGTGCCAGCGGACAGGGGGGCACTGAAGCTTTCTTT.

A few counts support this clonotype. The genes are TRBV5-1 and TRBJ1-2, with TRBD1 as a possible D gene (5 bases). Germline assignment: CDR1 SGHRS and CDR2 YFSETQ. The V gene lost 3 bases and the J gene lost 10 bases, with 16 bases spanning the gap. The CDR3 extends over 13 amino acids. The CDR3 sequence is CASSSVGGTDYTF. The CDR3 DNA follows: TGCGCCAGCAGCTCTGTTGGGGGAACCGACTACACCTTC. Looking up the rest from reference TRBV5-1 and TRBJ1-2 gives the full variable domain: KAGVTQTPRYLIKTRGQQVTLSCSPISGHRSVSWYQQTPGQGLQFLFEYFSETQRNKGNFPGRFSGRQFSNSRSEMNVSTLELGDSALYLCASSSVGGTDYTFGSGTRLTVV.

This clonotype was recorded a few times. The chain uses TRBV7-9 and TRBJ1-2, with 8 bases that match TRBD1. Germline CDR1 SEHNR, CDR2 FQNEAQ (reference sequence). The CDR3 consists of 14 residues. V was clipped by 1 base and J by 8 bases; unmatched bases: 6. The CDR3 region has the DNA TGTGCCAGCAGCTTAGTCGTGGACAGGGTCGGCTACACCTTC. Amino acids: CASSLVVDRVGYTF.

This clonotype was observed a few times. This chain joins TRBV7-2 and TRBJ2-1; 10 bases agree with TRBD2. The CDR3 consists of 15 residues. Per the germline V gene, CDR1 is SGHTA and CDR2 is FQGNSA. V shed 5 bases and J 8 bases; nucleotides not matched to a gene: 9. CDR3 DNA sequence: TGTGCCAGCAGCCTCCAGCGGGGGGGCCGAGATGAGCAGTTCTTC. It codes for CASSLQRGGRDEQFF.

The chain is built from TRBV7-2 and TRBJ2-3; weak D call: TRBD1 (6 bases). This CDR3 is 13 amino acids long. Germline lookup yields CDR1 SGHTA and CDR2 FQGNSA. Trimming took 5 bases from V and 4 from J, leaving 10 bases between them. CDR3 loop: CASSDNRADTQYF. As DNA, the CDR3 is TGTGCCAGCAGCGATAACAGGGCAGATACGCAGTATTTT.

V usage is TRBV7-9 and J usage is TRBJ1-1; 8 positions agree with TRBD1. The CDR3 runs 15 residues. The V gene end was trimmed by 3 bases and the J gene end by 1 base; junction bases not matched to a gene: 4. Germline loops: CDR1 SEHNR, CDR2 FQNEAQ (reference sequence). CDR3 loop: CASSFLTGENTEAFF. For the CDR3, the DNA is TGTGCCAGCAGCTTCCTGACAGGGGAGAACACTGAAGCTTTCTTT.

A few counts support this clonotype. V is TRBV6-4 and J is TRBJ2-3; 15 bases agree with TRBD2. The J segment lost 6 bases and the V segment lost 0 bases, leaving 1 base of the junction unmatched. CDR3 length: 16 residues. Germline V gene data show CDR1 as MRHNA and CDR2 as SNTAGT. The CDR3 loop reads CASSDSGTSGGDTQYF. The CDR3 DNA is TGTGCCAGCAGTGACTCCGGGACTAGCGGGGGGGATACGCAGTATTTT.

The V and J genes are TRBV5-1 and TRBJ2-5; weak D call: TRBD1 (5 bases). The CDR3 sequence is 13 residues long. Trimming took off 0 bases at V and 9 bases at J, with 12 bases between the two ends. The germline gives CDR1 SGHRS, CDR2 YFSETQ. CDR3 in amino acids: CASSLGQGWAQYF. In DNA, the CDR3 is TGCGCCAGCAGCTTGGGGCAGGGCTGGGCCCAGTACTTC.

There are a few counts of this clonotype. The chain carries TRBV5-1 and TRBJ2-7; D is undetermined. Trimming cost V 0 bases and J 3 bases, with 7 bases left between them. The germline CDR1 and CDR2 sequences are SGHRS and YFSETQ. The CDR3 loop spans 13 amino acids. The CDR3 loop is CASSLAADYEQYF. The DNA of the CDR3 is TGCGCCAGCAGCTTGGCTGCTGACTACGAGCAGTACTTC. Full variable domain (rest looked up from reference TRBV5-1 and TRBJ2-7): KAGVTQTPRYLIKTRGQQVTLSCSPISGHRSVSWYQQTPGQGLQFLFEYFSETQRNKGNFPGRFSGRQFSNSRSEMNVSTLELGDSALYLCASSLAADYEQYFGPGTRLTVT.

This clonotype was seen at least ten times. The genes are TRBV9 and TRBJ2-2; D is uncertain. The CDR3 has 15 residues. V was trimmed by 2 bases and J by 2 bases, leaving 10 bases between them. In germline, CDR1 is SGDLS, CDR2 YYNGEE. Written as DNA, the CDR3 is TGTGCCAGCAGCGTTTCAGCCGTAAACACCGGGGAGCTGTTTTTT. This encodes CASSVSAVNTGELFF.

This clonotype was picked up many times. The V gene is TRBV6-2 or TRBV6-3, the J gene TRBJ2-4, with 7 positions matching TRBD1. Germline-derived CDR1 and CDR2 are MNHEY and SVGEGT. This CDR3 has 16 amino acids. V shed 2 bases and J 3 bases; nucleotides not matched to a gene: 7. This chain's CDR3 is CASSYIGTADKNIQYF. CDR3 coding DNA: TGTGCCAGCAGTTACATCGGGACAGCCGACAAAAACATTCAGTACTTC.

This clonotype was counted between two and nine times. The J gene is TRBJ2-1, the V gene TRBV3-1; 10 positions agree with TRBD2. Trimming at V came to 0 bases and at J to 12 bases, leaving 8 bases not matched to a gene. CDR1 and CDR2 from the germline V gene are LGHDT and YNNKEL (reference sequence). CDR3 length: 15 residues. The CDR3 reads CASSQDWASGGTQFF. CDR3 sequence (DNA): TGTGCCAGCAGCCAAGATTGGGCTAGCGGGGGTACGCAGTTCTTC.

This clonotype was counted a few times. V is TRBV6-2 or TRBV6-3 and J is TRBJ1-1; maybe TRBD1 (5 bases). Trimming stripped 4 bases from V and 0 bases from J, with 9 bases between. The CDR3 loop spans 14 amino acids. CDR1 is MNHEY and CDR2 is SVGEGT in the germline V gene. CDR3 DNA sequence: TGTGCCAGCAGTTCGGGACGGCTGAACACTGAAGCTTTCTTT. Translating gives CASSSGRLNTEAFF.

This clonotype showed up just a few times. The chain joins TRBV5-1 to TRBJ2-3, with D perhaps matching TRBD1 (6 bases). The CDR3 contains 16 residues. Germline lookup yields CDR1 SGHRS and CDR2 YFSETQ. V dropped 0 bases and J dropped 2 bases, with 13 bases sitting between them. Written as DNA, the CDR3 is TGCGCCAGCAGCTTGGTCGAGACAGGACTCACAGATACGCAGTATTTT. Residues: CASSLVETGLTDTQYF.

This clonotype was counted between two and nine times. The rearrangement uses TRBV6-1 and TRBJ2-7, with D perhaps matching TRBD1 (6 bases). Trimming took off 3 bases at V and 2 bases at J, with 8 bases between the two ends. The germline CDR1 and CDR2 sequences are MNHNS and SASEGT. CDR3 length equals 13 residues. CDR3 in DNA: TGTGCCAGCAGTGACAGGGGAGCCTACGAGCAGTACTTC. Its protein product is CASSDRGAYEQYF.